The rows below give T cell receptor beta chains drawn from one sample of a study of T cell repertoires in cytomegalovirus infection. For these receptors, no antigen is known. Each CDR3 protein is one row after TCRdb ran MiXCR on the reads. The table has roughly 570,000 distinct CDR3 sequences, roughly 42% seen once. The input for sequencing was cultured PBMCs, taken from culture after CMV antigen stimulation. These TCRs come from a human donor in good health (CMV status not recorded). Some clones in this sample may be carry-over from other donors' samples. Both conserved end residues are part of each CDR3. Fields, in order: V gene, J gene, clone size, D gene, CDR3 protein, CDR3 DNA. D genes are given only for firm matches. Clone size appears in some rows only: once, few, many, or a class for an expanded clone.

TRBV7-4	TRBJ1-1	NA	NA	CASRGTLAGSMNTEAFF	TGTGCCAGCAGAGGCACCCTCGCCGGCTCCATGAACACTGAAGCTTTCTTT
TRBV6-6	TRBJ2-2	few	NA	CASSPGRPLVGQNTGELFF	TGTGCCAGCAGCCCGGGACGGCCTCTGGTGGGCCAGAACACCGGGGAGCTGTTTTTT
TRBV20-1	TRBJ1-1	once	NA	CSARDEGRISTEAFF	TGCAGTGCTAGAGATGAGGGGCGTATTAGCACTGAAGCTTTCTTT
TRBV11-2	TRBJ2-4	NA	NA	CASSLDRGTQNIQYF	TGTGCCAGCAGCTTAGATAGGGGAACCCAAAACATTCAGTACTTC
TRBV7-9	TRBJ1-1	few	NA	CASSLSRDTEAFF	TGTGCCAGCAGTTTATCCAGGGACACTGAAGCTTTCTTT
TRBV6-5	TRBJ2-7	few	TRBD1	CASSRDRGKGYEQYF	TGTGCCAGCAGCCGGGACAGGGGGAAGGGCTACGAGCAGTACTTC
TRBV12-3/TRBV12-4	TRBJ2-3	NA	NA	CASKNTDTQYF	TGTGCCAGCAAAAACACAGATACGCAGTATTTT
TRBV4-1	TRBJ2-1	NA	TRBD1	CASSQEWGQGNNEQFF	TGCGCCAGCAGCCAAGAATGGGGACAGGGGAACAATGAGCAGTTCTTC
TRBV7-2	TRBJ2-4	few	NA	CASSSMWGAKNIQYF	TGTGCCAGCAGCTCGATGTGGGGAGCCAAAAACATTCAGTACTTC
TRBV6-2/TRBV6-3	TRBJ2-2	NA	NA	CASSYRPGRENTGELFF	TGTGCCAGCAGTTACCGGCCTGGGCGGGAGAACACCGGGGAGCTGTTTTTT
TRBV5-1	TRBJ1-6	NA	NA	CASSLAWDLISPLHF	TGCGCCAGCAGCTTGGCTTGGGACTTGATTTCACCCCTCCACTTT
TRBV6-4	TRBJ2-3	NA	NA	CASRTNSQYF	TGTGCCAGCAGGACTAACTCGCAGTATTTT
TRBV28	TRBJ2-1	NA	NA	CASSPSPIPEQFF	TGTGCCAGCAGCCCTAGCCCGATCCCGGAGCAGTTCTTC
TRBV2	TRBJ1-4	few	NA	CASRRDPDGKLFF	TGTGCCAGCCGCCGGGACCCCGACGGGAAACTGTTTTTT
TRBV6-1	TRBJ2-7	few	TRBD1	CASSSGQGIYEQYF	TGTGCCAGCAGTAGCGGACAGGGGATCTACGAGCAGTACTTC
TRBV7-4	TRBJ1-6	NA	NA	CASSLGHGSPLHF	TGTGCCAGCAGCTTAGGTCATGGATCACCCCTCCACTTT
TRBV6-8	TRBJ2-4	NA	NA	CASSPRTPPKNIQYF	TGTGCCAGCAGTCCCCGGACGCCGCCAAAAAACATTCAGTACTTC
TRBV7-2	TRBJ2-3	many	TRBD1	CASTPDRAADTQYF	TGTGCCAGCACCCCGGACAGGGCGGCAGATACGCAGTATTTT
TRBV7-6	TRBJ1-6	few	TRBD1	CASRLPQGSRNSPLHF	TGTGCCAGCAGACTACCACAGGGGAGTAGGAATTCACCCCTCCACTTT
TRBV7-2	TRBJ1-6	NA	NA	CASSLDPGGGSPLHF	TGTGCCAGCAGCTTAGATCCAGGTGGGGGTTCACCCCTCCACTTT
TRBV19	TRBJ1-1	NA	NA	CASSIQTFVDTEAFF	TGTGCCAGTAGTATCCAAACCTTTGTGGACACTGAAGCTTTCTTT
TRBV29-1	TRBJ1-3	few	NA	CSVLRSASGNTIYF	TGCAGCGTTCTCCGGTCAGCCTCTGGAAACACCATATATTTT
TRBV7-9	TRBJ2-7	NA	NA	CASRATGLNEQYF	TGTGCCAGCAGGGCGACAGGTCTTAACGAGCAGTACTTC
TRBV19	TRBJ1-5	NA	NA	CASSITRGTQHF	TGTGCCAGTAGTATAACTCGGGGGACCCAGCATTTT
TRBV7-2	TRBJ2-1	many	NA	CASSLGAPDYNEQFF	TGTGCCAGCAGCTTAGGCGCCCCCGACTACAATGAGCAGTTCTTC
TRBV4-1	TRBJ2-7	NA	TRBD1	CASSVRRGTADEQYF	TGCGCCAGCAGCGTTCGACGTGGGACAGCGGACGAGCAGTACTTC
TRBV19	TRBJ1-2	NA	TRBD1	CASSPFGQGAFGYTF	TGTGCCAGTAGCCCTTTCGGACAGGGGGCTTTTGGCTACACCTTC
TRBV18	TRBJ2-1	once	NA	CASSTSSSYNEQFF	TGTGCCAGCTCGACCTCGAGCTCCTACAATGAGCAGTTCTTC
TRBV18	TRBJ2-2	NA	TRBD2	CASSLRKAGDTGELFF	TGTGCCAGCTCACTTCGAAAAGCGGGAGACACCGGGGAGCTGTTTTTT
TRBV12-3/TRBV12-4	TRBJ1-3	NA	NA	CASSFLSFSGNTIYF	TGTGCCAGCAGTTTCCTGTCCTTCTCTGGAAACACCATATATTTT
TRBV7-9	TRBJ1-6	NA	TRBD1	CASSSGGWAPLHF	TGTGCCAGCAGCTCAGGGGGTTGGGCACCCCTCCACTTT
TRBV5-4	TRBJ2-3	NA	NA	CASSGMGTDTQYF	TGTGCCAGCAGCGGGATGGGGACAGATACGCAGTATTTT
TRBV7-2	TRBJ1-1	NA	TRBD1	CASSSPWGTANTEAFF	TGTGCCAGCAGCTCACCCTGGGGGACAGCGAACACTGAAGCTTTCTTT
TRBV6-6	TRBJ1-4	NA	NA	CASSYKGQYGEKLFF	TGTGCCAGCAGTTACAAGGGTCAGTACGGTGAAAAACTGTTTTTT
TRBV7-2	TRBJ1-2	NA	NA	CASSVPGQGGYTF	TGTGCCAGCAGCGTCCCTGGGCAGGGAGGCTACACCTTC
TRBV6-2/TRBV6-3	TRBJ2-6	few	TRBD2	CASSYLTSGLSGANVLTF	TGTGCCAGCAGTTACTTGACTAGCGGGCTCTCTGGGGCCAACGTCCTGACTTTC
TRBV7-2	TRBJ2-1	many	NA	CASSLDGGRHNEQFF	TGTGCCAGCAGCTTAGATGGGGGCCGCCACAATGAGCAGTTCTTC
TRBV20-1	TRBJ1-1	few	NA	CSARQDMNTEAFF	TGCAGTGCTAGGCAGGATATGAACACTGAAGCTTTCTTT
TRBV12-3/TRBV12-4	TRBJ2-1	NA	NA	CASLAGYNEQFF	TGTGCCAGCCTGGCTGGCTACAATGAGCAGTTCTTC
TRBV4-2	TRBJ2-1	few	NA	CASSQAQDNEQFF	TGTGCCAGCAGCCAAGCCCAGGACAATGAGCAGTTCTTC
TRBV7-9	TRBJ2-7	NA	NA	CASSSTPRGAYEQYF	TGTGCCAGCAGCTCAACCCCAAGGGGTGCCTACGAGCAGTACTTC
TRBV2	TRBJ1-2	once	NA	CASRGAGNYGYTF	TGTGCCAGCAGGGGCGCGGGGAACTATGGCTACACCTTC
TRBV10-2	TRBJ2-3	NA	TRBD2	CASSEGSGRGFADTQYF	TGCGCCAGCAGTGAGGGTTCAGGGAGGGGTTTTGCAGATACGCAGTATTTT
TRBV28	TRBJ1-6	few	NA	CASSSPAGFNSPLHF	TGTGCCAGCAGTTCCCCAGCCGGGTTCAATTCACCCCTCCACTTT
TRBV6-1	TRBJ2-7	NA	NA	CASGRNTPYEQYF	TGTGCCAGCGGCAGGAATACACCCTACGAGCAGTACTTC
TRBV5-3	TRBJ2-7	NA	NA	CASSLAVYYEQYF	TGTGCCAGCAGCTTGGCGGTCTACTACGAGCAGTACTTC
TRBV6-1	TRBJ1-1	many	NA	CASSEGDKDTEAFF	TGTGCCAGCAGTGAAGGGGACAAAGACACTGAAGCTTTCTTT
TRBV7-9	TRBJ2-7	NA	NA	CASSSSTGTDVYEQYF	TGTGCCAGCAGCTCGTCTACCGGGACGGATGTCTACGAGCAGTACTTC
TRBV12-3/TRBV12-4	TRBJ1-3	once	NA	CASRNRANSGNTIYF	TGTGCCAGCAGGAACAGGGCAAACTCTGGAAACACCATATATTTT
TRBV27	TRBJ1-1	few	NA	CASSEGGRSAFF	TGTGCCAGCAGTGAGGGGGGTAGATCGGCTTTCTTT
TRBV27	TRBJ2-1	few	NA	CATRITKDEQFF	TGTGCCACTAGGATTACGAAGGATGAGCAGTTCTTC
TRBV5-5	TRBJ1-3	few	NA	CASSFDVVRLGNTIYF	TGTGCCAGCAGCTTTGATGTGGTCCGCTTGGGAAACACCATATATTTT
TRBV5-4	TRBJ1-3	NA	NA	CASSAKGPGNTIYF	TGTGCCAGCAGCGCCAAGGGCCCTGGAAACACCATATATTTT
TRBV7-9	TRBJ1-1	NA	NA	CASSLGGPYHEAFF	TGTGCCAGCAGCTTAGGGGGACCGTACCATGAAGCTTTCTTT
TRBV5-4	TRBJ2-7	NA	TRBD2	CASSLAEAGVYEQYF	TGTGCCAGCAGCTTGGCGGAAGCGGGAGTGTACGAGCAGTACTTC